Listed below are T cell receptor beta chains from one sample, sequenced in a study of graft-versus-host responses after intestinal transplantation. Here immunoSEQ multiplex PCR was the method, and the copy in TCRdb shows in-frame clones only, minus some. The sample carries tens of thousands of clones, approximately 93% recorded once. Sequencing used PBMCs, obtained 156 days after intestinal transplant. The receptors were sampled from a human patient who received an intestinal transplant, so some T cells may come from the graft donor. Each CDR3 is given with its conserved first and last residue. Fields, in order: J gene, clone size, D gene, V gene, CDR3 protein, CDR3 DNA. D genes are given only for firm matches. A row's size may be missing; if present it is once, few, many or a size class.

j_call: TRBJ2-3; clone_size: -; d_call: TRBD2; v_call: TRBV12-5; cdr3_aa: CASGLDTFPGLAFADTQYF; cdr3_nt: TGTGCTAGTGGTTTGGATACGTTCCCCGGACTAGCTTTTGCAGATACGCAGTATTTT
j_call: TRBJ1-1; clone_size: once; d_call: -; v_call: TRBV25-1; cdr3_aa: CASSEPGGFNTEAFF; cdr3_nt: TGTGCCAGCAGTGAACCGGGGGGGTTTAACACTGAAGCTTTCTTT
j_call: TRBJ2-7; clone_size: once; d_call: TRBD1; v_call: TRBV29-1; cdr3_aa: CSVEDYRGLSYEQYF; cdr3_nt: TGCAGCGTTGAAGATTACAGGGGGCTTTCCTACGAGCAGTACTTC
j_call: TRBJ1-5; clone_size: -; d_call: -; v_call: TRBV7-9; cdr3_aa: CASSLGGAADQPQHF; cdr3_nt: TGTGCCAGCAGCTTAGGCGGGGCGGCAGATCAGCCCCAGCATTTT
j_call: TRBJ2-7; clone_size: -; d_call: -; v_call: TRBV7-2; cdr3_aa: CASSLATASSSYEQYF; cdr3_nt: TGTGCCAGCAGCTTAGCCACAGCGTCTAGCTCCTACGAGCAGTACTTC
j_call: TRBJ2-2; clone_size: -; d_call: -; v_call: TRBV27; cdr3_aa: CASSLSRATTGELFF; cdr3_nt: TGTGCCAGCAGTTTGTCCAGGGCTACGACCGGGGAGCTGTTTTTT
j_call: TRBJ1-5; clone_size: -; d_call: -; v_call: TRBV30; cdr3_aa: CAWSLGDSQPQHF; cdr3_nt: TGTGCCTGGAGTTTAGGAGACAGTCAGCCCCAGCATTTT
j_call: TRBJ2-7; clone_size: -; d_call: TRBD1; v_call: TRBV19; cdr3_aa: CASSGDRFSYEQYF; cdr3_nt: TGTGCCAGTTCGGGGGACAGGTTCTCCTACGAGCAGTACTTC
j_call: TRBJ1-2; clone_size: -; d_call: TRBD1; v_call: TRBV7-6; cdr3_aa: CASSPRGYVPGQGAHGYTF; cdr3_nt: TGTGCCAGCAGCCCCCGCGGGTACGTCCCCGGACAGGGGGCGCATGGCTACACCTTC
j_call: TRBJ1-3; clone_size: once; d_call: -; v_call: TRBV5-6; cdr3_aa: CASTQGSGNTIYF; cdr3_nt: TGTGCCAGCACCCAGGGGTCTGGAAACACCATATATTTT
j_call: TRBJ2-5; clone_size: -; d_call: -; v_call: TRBV30; cdr3_aa: CAWAEGETQYF; cdr3_nt: TGTGCCTGGGCGGAGGGAGAGACCCAGTACTTC
j_call: TRBJ1-2; clone_size: -; d_call: -; v_call: TRBV2; cdr3_aa: CASRTQGGIYGYTF; cdr3_nt: TGTGCCAGCAGGACCCAAGGGGGAATCTATGGCTACACCTTC
j_call: TRBJ1-4; clone_size: -; d_call: TRBD1; v_call: TRBV7-9; cdr3_aa: CASSPRGAPTLSTNEKLFF; cdr3_nt: TGTGCCAGCAGCCCCAGGGGGGCACCTACCTTGTCAACTAATGAAAAACTGTTTTTT
j_call: TRBJ2-7; clone_size: once; d_call: -; v_call: TRBV28; cdr3_aa: CGSGESYEQYF; cdr3_nt: TGTGGGTCAGGGGAGTCCTACGAGCAGTACTTC
j_call: TRBJ1-2; clone_size: -; d_call: -; v_call: TRBV7-9; cdr3_aa: CASGVDYGYTF; cdr3_nt: TGTGCCAGCGGGGTAGACTATGGCTACACCTTC
j_call: TRBJ2-6; clone_size: -; d_call: -; v_call: TRBV11-1; cdr3_aa: CASSLSGGANVLTF; cdr3_nt: TGTGCCAGCAGCTTATCCGGTGGGGCCAACGTCCTGACTTTC
j_call: TRBJ1-5; clone_size: -; d_call: -; v_call: TRBV28; cdr3_aa: CASNIGGPLQPQHF; cdr3_nt: TGTGCCAGCAATATCGGGGGGCCCCTTCAGCCCCAGCATTTT
j_call: TRBJ1-2; clone_size: -; d_call: -; v_call: TRBV9; cdr3_aa: CASVCLHSRKTYGYTF; cdr3_nt: TGTGCCAGCGTTTGCTTGCACTCAAGAAAGACCTATGGCTACACCTTC
j_call: TRBJ2-3; clone_size: -; d_call: TRBD2; v_call: TRBV29-1; cdr3_aa: CSVRLAGGMDTQYF; cdr3_nt: TGCAGCGTTCGACTAGCGGGGGGGATGGATACGCAGTATTTT
j_call: TRBJ2-1; clone_size: -; d_call: TRBD2; v_call: TRBV9; cdr3_aa: CASSVGDSGSYEQFF; cdr3_nt: TGTGCCAGCAGCGTAGGGGATAGCGGGAGCTATGAGCAGTTCTTC
j_call: TRBJ2-1; clone_size: -; d_call: TRBD2; v_call: TRBV2; cdr3_aa: CASSAFGGTSYNEQFF; cdr3_nt: TGTGCCAGCAGCGCCTTCGGGGGGACCTCCTACAATGAGCAGTTCTTC
j_call: TRBJ2-7; clone_size: -; d_call: -; v_call: TRBV28; cdr3_aa: CASTLRGYSYEQYF; cdr3_nt: TGTGCCAGCACCCTAAGGGGATACTCCTACGAGCAGTACTTC
j_call: TRBJ2-1; clone_size: few; d_call: TRBD2; v_call: TRBV13; cdr3_aa: CASSLLAGGRGEQFF; cdr3_nt: TGTGCCAGCAGCCTCTTAGCGGGGGGCCGGGGGGAGCAGTTCTTC
j_call: TRBJ2-4; clone_size: -; d_call: TRBD1; v_call: TRBV25-1; cdr3_aa: CASSGTGDKNIQYF; cdr3_nt: TGTGCCAGCAGTGGGACAGGAGACAAAAACATTCAGTACTTC
j_call: TRBJ2-1; clone_size: -; d_call: TRBD2; v_call: TRBV11-2; cdr3_aa: CASSLGPTSGRTNEQFF; cdr3_nt: TGTGCCAGCAGCTTAGGCCCTACTAGCGGGAGGACCAATGAGCAGTTCTTC
j_call: TRBJ2-5; clone_size: once; d_call: TRBD2; v_call: TRBV27; cdr3_aa: CASTGLAGGPQETQYF; cdr3_nt: TGTGCCAGCACCGGACTAGCGGGAGGGCCCCAAGAGACCCAGTACTTC
j_call: TRBJ1-3; clone_size: -; d_call: -; v_call: TRBV6-5; cdr3_aa: CASSDSPYAGNTIYF; cdr3_nt: TGTGCCAGTTCCGACAGCCCCTACGCTGGAAACACCATATATTTT
j_call: TRBJ2-1; clone_size: -; d_call: -; v_call: TRBV27; cdr3_aa: CASSLQGSSYNEQFF; cdr3_nt: TGTGCCAGCAGTTTGCAGGGAAGCTCCTACAATGAGCAGTTCTTC
j_call: TRBJ2-1; clone_size: -; d_call: -; v_call: TRBV27; cdr3_aa: CASSPYGGSSYNEQFF; cdr3_nt: TGTGCCAGCAGCCCGTACGGCGGGTCTTCCTACAATGAGCAGTTCTTC
j_call: TRBJ1-6; clone_size: -; d_call: -; v_call: TRBV28; cdr3_aa: CASSWTAYNSPLHF; cdr3_nt: TGTGCCAGCAGTTGGACAGCGTATAATTCACCCCTCCACTTT
j_call: TRBJ2-5; clone_size: -; d_call: -; v_call: TRBV7-2; cdr3_aa: CASSPPGRGESETQYF; cdr3_nt: TGTGCCAGCAGCCCGCCTGGACGTGGTGAGTCCGAGACCCAGTACTTC